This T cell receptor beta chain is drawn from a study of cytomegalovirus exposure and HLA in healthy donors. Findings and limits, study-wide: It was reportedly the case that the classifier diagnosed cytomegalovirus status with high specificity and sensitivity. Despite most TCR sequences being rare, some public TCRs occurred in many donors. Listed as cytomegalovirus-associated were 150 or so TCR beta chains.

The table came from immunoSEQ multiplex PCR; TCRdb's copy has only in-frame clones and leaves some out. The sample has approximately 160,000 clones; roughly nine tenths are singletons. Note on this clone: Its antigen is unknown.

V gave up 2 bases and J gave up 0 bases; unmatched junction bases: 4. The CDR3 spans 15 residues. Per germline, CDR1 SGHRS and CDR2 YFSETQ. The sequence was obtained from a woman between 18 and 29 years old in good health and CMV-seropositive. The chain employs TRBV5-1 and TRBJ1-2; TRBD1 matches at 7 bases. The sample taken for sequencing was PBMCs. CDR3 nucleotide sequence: TGCGCCAGCAGCTTTGGGACAGAGCCTAACTATGGCTACACCTTC. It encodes CASSFGTEPNYGYTF. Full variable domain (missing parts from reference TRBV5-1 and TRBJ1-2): KAGVTQTPRYLIKTRGQQVTLSCSPISGHRSVSWYQQTPGQGLQFLFEYFSETQRNKGNFPGRFSGRQFSNSRSEMNVSTLELGDSALYLCASSFGTEPNYGYTFGSGTRLTVV.